A single sample gave rise to the 30 T cell receptor beta chains below, sequenced in a study of regulatory T cells in long-lasting Graves disease. Regarding time point: newly diagnosed GD, antithyroid drugs for less than 3 months. RNA extracted from PBMCs served as the sequencing template. Construction of TCR beta libraries relied on iRepertoire HTBI primers and on Arm-PCR targeting CDR3 regions. TCRdb reprocessed the multiplex PCR reads via MiXCR and lists one record per CDR3 protein. This sample has 510,000 or so distinct CDR3 sequences, with 9.5% to 15% found just once. The same sample was also used in a study of T cells in Graves' hyperthyroidism and ophthalmopathy.

The sample was peripheral blood mononuclear cells (PBMCs), taken at new diagnosis, from a patient treated with antithyroid drugs. These receptors originate from a woman in her 30s with Graves disease.

This clonotype was found a few times. J is TRBJ1-2 and V is TRBV28; D is unclear. Germline loops: CDR1 MDHEN, CDR2 SYDVKM. V lost 3 bases to trimming and J lost 4 bases, with 18 bases between them. The CDR3 is made up of 16 amino acids. This CDR3 reads CASSFFSGGRTYGYTF. DNA of the CDR3: TGTGCCAGCAGTTTTTTTTCTGGAGGCAGGACCTATGGCTACACCTTC.

This clonotype was seen at least ten times. This sequence joins TRBV11-2 and TRBJ1-4; maybe TRBD1 (5 bases). The germline CDR1 and CDR2 sequences are SGHAT and FQNNGV. The V end was cut by 3 bases, the J end by 0 bases, with 11 bases between. This CDR3 is 16 amino acids long. The DNA for the CDR3 is TGTGCCAGCAGCTTCTTCGGGACCCCAACTAATGAAAAACTGTTTTTT. Protein product: CASSFFGTPTNEKLFF.

This clonotype was recorded many times. This chain links TRBV6-1 with TRBJ1-3, with D perhaps matching TRBD1 (6 bases). The CDR3 loop spans 18 amino acids. In germline, CDR1 is MNHNS, CDR2 SASEGT. V was trimmed by 6 bases and J by 4 bases, leaving 25 bases between them. The CDR3 region is CASRGAGTASFNGNTIYF. The CDR3 DNA reads TGTGCCAGCAGGGGGGCCGGGACTGCATCCTTTAACGGAAACACCATATATTTT.

This clonotype has at least ten counts. The chain carries TRBV18 and TRBJ2-5, with D unresolved. V dropped 3 bases and J dropped 1 base, with 12 bases sitting between them. Per germline, CDR1 KGHSH and CDR2 LQKENI. The CDR3 has 15 amino acids. CDR3 in amino acids: CASSPNVGSQETQYF. The CDR3 DNA reads as TGTGCCAGCTCACCGAATGTGGGGTCCCAAGAGACCCAGTACTTC.

This clonotype was seen at least ten times. The chain carries TRBV3-1 and TRBJ2-3, with 10 bases matching TRBD1. Germline CDR1 is LGHDT and CDR2 is YNNKEL (reference sequence). The V segment lost 4 bases and the J segment 3 bases; nucleotides outside the gene matches: 4. The CDR3 sequence is 15 residues long. The CDR3 is CASSLRQGATDTQYF. Here the CDR3 DNA reads TGTGCCAGCAGCCTACGACAGGGGGCAACAGATACGCAGTATTTT.

At least ten counts were recorded for this clonotype. The rearrangement links TRBV19 to TRBJ2-1, with D unresolved. Trimming pared 3 bases from V and 4 bases from J, leaving 16 bases between. CDR3 length: 16 amino acids. CDR1 is LNHDA and CDR2 is SQIVND in the germline V gene (reference sequence). The DNA for the CDR3 is TGTGCCAGTAGTATTACTGCGGCCACTACTTACAATGAGCAGTTCTTC. Amino acid sequence: CASSITAATTYNEQFF.

A few counts support this clonotype. V gene TRBV25-1 combines with J gene TRBJ2-1, with a weak D call TRBD2 (6 bases). Looked up from germline, CDR1 is MGHDK and CDR2 is SYGVNS. This CDR3 has 15 amino acids. Trimming took 11 bases from V and 5 from J, leaving 22 bases between them. For the CDR3, the DNA is TGTGCCTCCCCCCGGCCGCCTAGGAGGGACAATGAGCAGTTCTTC. Amino acid sequence: CASPRPPRRDNEQFF.

This clonotype has ten or more counts. J is TRBJ1-5 and V is TRBV2; D might be TRBD1 (6 bases). Germline assignment: CDR1 SNHLY and CDR2 FYNNEI. Trimming pared 8 bases from V and 1 base from J, leaving 12 bases between. The CDR3 length is 14 residues. The CDR3 is CASVRDTSNQPQHF. The CDR3 DNA follows: TGTGCCAGCGTCCGGGACACCAGCAATCAGCCCCAGCATTTT.

This clonotype came up many times. The V gene is TRBV12-3 or TRBV12-4, the J gene TRBJ2-7; D is perhaps TRBD2 (6 bases). The V gene lost 6 bases and the J gene lost 3 bases, with 12 bases spanning the gap. The CDR3 covers 13 residues. In nucleotides, the CDR3 is TGTGCCAGCAGGCCCGGGACTCGCTACGAGCAGTACTTC. Translating it yields CASRPGTRYEQYF.

About this clonotype itself: A read error is possible here, since a much larger clone lies one base away. This chain links TRBV7-2 with TRBJ2-2, with a tentative D call TRBD2 (5 bases). This CDR3 region has 15 residues. The V gene's germline CDR1 is SGHTA and CDR2 FQGNSA. The CDR3 here is CASRLAGLNTGELFF. The DNA of the CDR3 is TGTGCCAGCCGCTTAGCCGGACTTAACACCGGGGAGCTGTTTTTT.

The gene calls are TRBV15 and TRBJ1-2; no clear D. The CDR3 consists of 14 residues. The germline V gene has CDR1 LNHNV and CDR2 YYDKDF (reference sequence). Trimming took off 4 bases at V and 1 base at J, with 10 bases between the two ends. The CDR3 reads CATSTPINNYGYTF. CDR3 nucleotides: TGTGCCACCAGCACCCCAATCAATAACTATGGCTACACCTTC.

This clonotype was observed many times. CDR3 in amino acids: CASSFGQPYEQYF. The DNA for the CDR3 is TGTGCCAGCAGCTTTGGCCAGCCCTACGAGCAGTACTTC. The rearrangement links TRBV28 to TRBJ2-7, with D unclear. Germline V gives CDR1 MDHEN, CDR2 SYDVKM. CDR3 length: 13 amino acids. Trimming took 6 bases from V and 2 from J, leaving 11 bases between them.

This clonotype was observed a handful of times. This may be a read error, as it is one base from a much larger clone. The chain uses TRBV11-2 and TRBJ2-7; TRBD1 aligns across 7 bases. Germline CDR1 and CDR2: SGHAT and FQNNGV. The CDR3 totals 12 residues. The CDR3 region has the DNA TGTGCCAGCAGTCACAACCAGGACAGGAGGAACTTC. It specifies CASSHNQDRRNF.

The chain has TRBV2 and TRBJ1-1, with D hard to call. CDR3 length: 14 residues. Trimming left V 5 bases short and J 4 bases short, with 14 bases between. Germline values: CDR1 SNHLY, CDR2 FYNNEI. The CDR3, as DNA: TGTGCCAGCAGTTACGACCGGGCGTCCACTGAAGCTTTCTTT. Amino acid sequence: CASSYDRASTEAFF. The full variable domain, in which reference TRBV2 and TRBJ1-1 provide the parts outside the CDR3, is EPEVTQTPSHQVTQMGQEVILRCVPISNHLYFYWYRQILGQKVEFLVSFYNNEISEKSEIFDDQFSVERPDGSNFTLKIRSTKLEDSAMYFCASSYDRASTEAFFGQGTRLTVV.

With regard to this clonotype: A single base separates this from a much larger clone, so it may be a read error. The rearrangement links TRBV6-5 to TRBJ1-2, with D perhaps matching TRBD1 (5 bases). Germline CDR1 MNHEY, CDR2 SVGAGI. There are 12 residues in the CDR3. CDR3: CANSYHGGGYTF. The DNA for the CDR3 is TGTGCCAACAGTTACCATGGGGGTGGCTACACCTTC.

This clonotype was recorded at least ten times. The rearrangement joins TRBV30 to TRBJ1-1, with D perhaps TRBD1 (5 bases). Germline CDR1 and CDR2: GTSNPN and SVGIG (reference sequence). V was trimmed by 2 bases and J by 4 bases, leaving 11 bases between them. The CDR3 is 13 residues long. This chain's CDR3 is CAWSLAGITEAFF. Here the CDR3 DNA reads TGTGCCTGGAGTCTGGCAGGGATCACTGAAGCTTTCTTT.

This clonotype was counted many times. The genes are TRBV6-5 and TRBJ2-7, with unresolved D. Trimming cost V 2 bases and J 3 bases, with 17 bases left between them. The CDR3 has 16 residues. Per germline, CDR1 MNHEY and CDR2 SVGAGI. The CDR3 loop is CASSYSRLIGYYEQYF. Written as DNA, the CDR3 is TGTGCCAGCAGTTACAGCAGACTCATCGGATACTACGAGCAGTACTTC.

The chain is built from TRBV7-9 and TRBJ1-1, with TRBD1 as a possible D gene (5 bases). V shed 6 bases and J shed 9 bases, with 11 bases lying between them. Germline loops: CDR1 SEHNR, CDR2 FQNEAQ (reference sequence). The CDR3 spans 11 residues. The CDR3 DNA is TGTGCCAGCAGGGGGGATTGGAAAGCTTTCTTT. Residues: CASRGDWKAFF.

The chain carries TRBV12-3 or TRBV12-4 and TRBJ2-1, with 14 bases that match TRBD2. The DNA matches TRBJ2-5 better at its end, which makes the J call doubtful. The CDR3 is 17 amino acids. CDR3 nucleotides: TGTGCCAGCAGTCCTCCGGGACTAGCGGGAGAGAGGGAGACCCAGTACTTC. Translated: CASSPPGLAGERETQYF.

This clonotype was counted at least ten times. This chain connects TRBV5-5 to TRBJ1-5, with D unresolved. V was trimmed by 4 bases and J by 1 base, leaving 15 bases between them. The germline gives CDR1 SGHKS, CDR2 YYEKEE (reference sequence). The CDR3 contains 16 residues. In DNA form, the CDR3 reads TGTGCCAGCAGCGGCACCGGGAGGCTAAGCAATCAGCCCCAGCATTTT. This sequence encodes CASSGTGRLSNQPQHF.

This clonotype was detected many times. J is TRBJ2-5 and V is TRBV7-2, with D uncertain. This CDR3 is 12 amino acids long. The germline V gene encodes CDR1 SGHTA and CDR2 FQGNSA. Trimming took 4 bases from V and 0 from J, leaving 3 bases between them. The CDR3 here is CASSSYQETQYF. CDR3 DNA: TGTGCCAGCAGCTCGTACCAAGAGACCCAGTACTTC.

This clonotype came up many times. CDR3 loop: CSVVTGDFLDTQYF. The CDR3 DNA follows: TGCAGCGTTGTGACAGGGGACTTTTTAGATACGCAGTATTTT. This rearrangement joins TRBV29-1 to TRBJ2-3; 8 bases align to TRBD1. V lost 4 bases, J lost 5 bases, and 8 bases stayed unmatched. Germline CDR1 SQVTM, CDR2 ANQGSEA. The CDR3 is made up of 14 amino acids.

In this sample, this clonotype turned up a few times. This chain links TRBV18 with TRBJ2-1; possible D gene TRBD2, 6 bases. V lost 1 base and J 5 bases, leaving 9 bases between the germline ends. Germline loops: CDR1 KGHSH, CDR2 LQKENI. The CDR3 has 14 residues. The chain's CDR3 is CASSPLAENNEQFF. CDR3 in DNA: TGTGCCAGCTCACCACTAGCGGAAAACAATGAGCAGTTCTTC.

This clonotype showed up just a few times. The chain combines TRBV20-1 with TRBJ2-3; 9 bases agree with TRBD2. The CDR3 runs 14 residues. Losses at the gene ends were 1 base for V and 5 bases for J; bases not matched to a gene: 4. The germline gives CDR1 DFQATT, CDR2 SNEGSKA (reference sequence). CDR3: CSARGLAGQDTQYF. In nucleotides, the CDR3 is TGCAGTGCTAGAGGCCTAGCGGGGCAAGATACGCAGTATTTT.

In DNA form, the CDR3 reads TGTGCCAGCAGCGATACAGTCTCTGGGGCCAACGTCCTGACTTTC. Translating it yields CASSDTVSGANVLTF. The chain combines TRBV5-4 with TRBJ2-6; no definite D call. CDR3 length: 15 amino acids. V gave up 4 bases and J gave up 0 bases, with 8 bases separating them. Germline V gives CDR1 SGHNT, CDR2 YYREEE (reference sequence).

This clonotype was seen at least ten times. J is TRBJ2-7 and V is TRBV20-1, with 7 bases lining up with TRBD2. Germline values: CDR1 DFQATT, CDR2 SNEGSKA (reference sequence). V shed 0 bases, J shed 7 bases, and the junction held 6 bases outside the gene matches. The CDR3 covers 13 residues. The DNA of the CDR3 is TGCAGTGCTAGAGACCTAGCGGTTGGTGAGCAGTACTTC. The encoded protein is CSARDLAVGEQYF.

This clonotype was detected many times. J is TRBJ2-1 and V is TRBV12-3 or TRBV12-4, with 13 bases matching TRBD2. The CDR3 runs 15 residues. V was pared by 4 bases and J by 9 bases, with 6 bases of the junction left unmatched. The CDR3 sequence is CASSSPGTSGIEQFF. CDR3 coding DNA: TGTGCCAGCAGTTCGCCCGGGACTAGCGGGATTGAGCAGTTCTTC.

This clonotype came up many times. The genes are TRBV12-3 or TRBV12-4 and TRBJ2-2; unclear D gene. The V and J ends lost 5 bases and 5 bases respectively, with 15 bases between them. CDR3 size: 15 residues. In DNA form, the CDR3 reads TGTGCCAGCAGTCCCAGAAGCCAAGCGACCGGGGAGCTGTTTTTT. Translated, it gives CASSPRSQATGELFF.

This clonotype has ten or more counts. The chain's CDR3 is CASSPQLGSGNTIYF. Written as DNA, the CDR3 is TGTGCCAGCAGTCCTCAATTGGGCTCTGGAAACACCATATATTTT. The gene calls are TRBV28 and TRBJ1-3; D gene ambiguous. This CDR3 has 15 amino acids. Looked up from germline, CDR1 is MDHEN and CDR2 is SYDVKM. V lost 5 bases to trimming and J lost 0 bases, with 11 bases between them.

This clonotype was counted at least ten times. The J gene is TRBJ1-1, the V gene TRBV2, with D possibly TRBD1 on 5 matching bases. Germline V gene data show CDR1 as SNHLY and CDR2 as FYNNEI. This CDR3 is 14 amino acids long. Trimming pared 10 bases from V and 4 bases from J, leaving 19 bases between. CDR3 coding DNA: TGTGCCACCCCAGTTGGGGGGAAAAGCACTGAAGCTTTCTTT. This translates into CATPVGGKSTEAFF.